Shown below are 30 T cell receptor beta chains from a single sample sequenced in a study of T-cell reconstitution after alpha-beta-depleted transplantation in children. Unique molecular identifiers were used to barcode this TCRbeta library. TCRdb reanalysed the PCR reads using MiXCR and keeps one entry per CDR3 protein. This sample has 610,000 or so distinct CDR3 sequences, with about a quarter found just once. The sample here was PBMCs, taken before TCRalphabeta/CD19-depleted stem cell transplant. The receptors shown here come from a boy in the first two years of life with Wiskott-Aldrich syndrome, due to receive a stem cell transplant.

The chain joins TRBV12-3 or TRBV12-4 to TRBJ1-2; D may be TRBD1 (5 bases). There are 14 residues in the CDR3. The V end lost 4 bases, the J end lost 5 bases, and 14 bases lay between the germline ends. This chain's CDR3 is CASSSPDRPYGYTF. CDR3 nucleotide sequence: TGTGCCAGCAGTTCCCCCGACAGACCTTATGGCTACACCTTC.

This chain joins TRBV2 and TRBJ2-1, with 10 bases lining up with TRBD2. Germline trimming cut 3 bases from V and 8 bases from J; bases unmatched to any gene: 4. The CDR3 loop spans 14 amino acids. Germline V gene lookup returns CDR1 SNHLY and CDR2 FYNNEI. CDR3 sequence: CASSDASGSYEQFF. CDR3 sequence (DNA): TGTGCCAGCAGTGACGCTAGCGGGAGCTATGAGCAGTTCTTC.

The V and J genes are TRBV29-1 and TRBJ2-5; D possibly uses TRBD1 or TRBD2 (5 bases each). This CDR3 region has 10 residues. Trimming stripped 8 bases from V and 5 bases from J, with 9 bases between. Germline loops: CDR1 SQVTM, CDR2 ANQGSEA. In DNA, the CDR3 is TGCAGCATGGGGGATGAGACCCAGTACTTC. The encoded protein is CSMGDETQYF. Drawing the rest from reference TRBV29-1 and TRBJ2-5, the complete variable domain is SAVISQKPSRDICQRGTSLTIQCQVDSQVTMMFWYRQQPGQSLTLIATANQGSEATYESGFVIDKFPISRPNLTFSTLTVSNMSPEDSSIYLCSMGDETQYFGPGTRLLVL.

The chain is built from TRBV27 and TRBJ2-7; 10 bases agree with TRBD1. V lost 5 bases and J lost 5; bases outside the gene matches: 9. Germline values: CDR1 MNHEY, CDR2 SMNVEV (reference sequence). The CDR3 extends over 15 amino acids. CDR3 loop: CASSTTGTGVDEQYF. CDR3 coding DNA: TGTGCCAGCAGTACCACCGGGACAGGGGTGGACGAGCAGTACTTC.

V usage is TRBV13 and J usage is TRBJ2-7; D might be TRBD2 (5 bases). The CDR3 runs 16 residues. Germline V gene data show CDR1 as PRHDT and CDR2 as FYEKMQ (reference sequence). Trimming removed 3 bases from V and 2 bases from J, with 17 bases in between. CDR3 DNA sequence: TGTGCCAGCAGCTTCGGCACGGGAATGGGGACCTACGAGCAGTACTTC. Its protein is CASSFGTGMGTYEQYF.

V and J are TRBV5-1 and TRBJ2-1; 15 positions match TRBD2. The CDR3 is made up of 15 amino acids. Germline CDR1 and CDR2: SGHRS and YFSETQ. The V segment lost 4 bases and the J segment 8 bases; nucleotides outside the gene matches: 4. The CDR3 protein is CASSRTSGGEDEQFF. CDR3 sequence (DNA): TGCGCCAGCAGCAGGACTAGCGGGGGGGAGGATGAGCAGTTCTTC. Full variable domain (remainder filled in from reference TRBV5-1 and TRBJ2-1): KAGVTQTPRYLIKTRGQQVTLSCSPISGHRSVSWYQQTPGQGLQFLFEYFSETQRNKGNFPGRFSGRQFSNSRSEMNVSTLELGDSALYLCASSRTSGGEDEQFFGPGTRLTVL.

This clonotype turned up a few times. The chain uses TRBV14 and TRBJ2-3, with D possibly matching TRBD2 (5 bases). Trimming removed 4 bases at V and 0 bases at J, with 14 bases between. The CDR3 has 16 residues. Germline V gene data show CDR1 as SGHDN and CDR2 as FVKESK. The CDR3 DNA follows: TGTGCCAGCAGCCCCCTGTCTGGGAGAAGCACAGATACGCAGTATTTT. It specifies CASSPLSGRSTDTQYF.

This chain joins TRBV5-1 and TRBJ2-4; TRBD1 aligns across 8 bases. V trimming: 4 bases; J trimming: 1 base; junction bases outside the gene matches: 7. This CDR3 is built from 16 residues. Germline V gives CDR1 SGHRS, CDR2 YFSETQ. The CDR3: CASSDDRGKAKNIQYF. CDR3 nucleotide sequence: TGCGCCAGCAGCGATGACAGGGGAAAGGCCAAAAACATTCAGTACTTC.

This clonotype has only a few counts. V usage is TRBV27 and J usage is TRBJ2-5; 8 bases match TRBD2. Trimming at V came to 5 bases and at J to 1 base, leaving 12 bases not matched to a gene. The CDR3 has 17 residues. The germline CDR1 and CDR2 sequences are MNHEY and SMNVEV (reference sequence). CDR3 in amino acids: CASSPRLTTSGQETQYF. For the CDR3, the DNA is TGTGCCAGCAGTCCCCGACTCACTACTAGCGGCCAAGAGACCCAGTACTTC.

This chain connects TRBV12-3 or TRBV12-4 to TRBJ2-3; TRBD2 might be the D (6 bases). The CDR3 is 16 residues long. Trimming shortened V by 7 bases and J by 0 bases, and 17 bases separated the two germline ends. CDR3 sequence (DNA): TGTGCCAGCACCCTAGGCGCGGGGACTAGCACAGATACGCAGTATTTT. Its protein is CASTLGAGTSTDTQYF.

The V and J genes are TRBV11-3 and TRBJ2-7; 8 positions agree with TRBD1. The V gene's germline CDR1 is SGHNT and CDR2 YENEEA. The CDR3 is 17 amino acids. The V segment lost 5 bases and the J segment 2 bases; nucleotides outside the gene matches: 14. The CDR3 loop is CASSLGTGVPSTYEQYF. The CDR3 DNA reads as TGTGCCAGCAGCCTCGGGACAGGCGTACCGTCCACCTACGAGCAGTACTTC.

The genes are TRBV12-3 or TRBV12-4 and TRBJ2-1; 11 bases are a match to TRBD2. CDR3 length equals 14 residues. The ends lost 6 bases at V and 7 bases at J; junction bases unmatched: 5. The CDR3 region has the DNA TGTGCCAGCAGGAGAGTAGCGGGAGGGAATGAGCAGTTCTTC. Translation: CASRRVAGGNEQFF.

V is TRBV24-1 and J is TRBJ2-1; 8 bases map to TRBD2. CDR1 KGHDR and CDR2 SFDVKD come from the germline V gene. This CDR3 spans 14 amino acids. The V gene end was trimmed by 9 bases and the J gene end by 5 bases; junction bases not matched to a gene: 8. CDR3 in amino acids: CATQAAGLDNEQFF. The CDR3 nucleotides are TGTGCCACCCAGGCAGCGGGACTAGACAATGAGCAGTTCTTC.

J is TRBJ2-7 and V is TRBV7-6, with D maybe TRBD2 (6 bases). Germline CDR1 reads SGHVS; CDR2 reads FNYEAQ. The length of the CDR3 is 16 residues. The ends were cut back, 0 bases at V and 3 bases at J, with 15 bases in the middle. The CDR3 sequence: CASSLAEGVEYYEQYF. CDR3 DNA sequence: TGTGCCAGCAGCTTAGCGGAGGGAGTCGAATACTACGAGCAGTACTTC. Full variable domain (rest looked up from reference TRBV7-6 and TRBJ2-7): GAGVSQSPRYKVTKRGQDVALRCDPISGHVSLYWYRQALGQGPEFLTYFNYEAQQDKSGLPNDRFSAERPEGSISTLTIQRTEQRDSAMYRCASSLAEGVEYYEQYFGPGTRLTVT.

This clonotype has only a few counts. The rearrangement joins TRBV24-1 to TRBJ2-1, with TRBD2 identical over 13 bases. Trimming removed 5 bases from V and 4 bases from J; junction bases left unmatched: 4. The V gene's germline CDR1 is KGHDR and CDR2 SFDVKD. This CDR3 is built from 16 residues. In DNA, the CDR3 is TGTGCCACCAGTGCGGGACTAGCGGGACTTTACAATGAGCAGTTCTTC. It encodes CATSAGLAGLYNEQFF.

The V call is TRBV5-1, the J call TRBJ2-1, with a weak D call TRBD2 (5 bases). The CDR3 is made up of 15 amino acids. CDR1 and CDR2 (germline): SGHRS, YFSETQ. Trimming left V 1 base short and J 4 bases short, with 12 bases between. CDR3 sequence (DNA): TGCGCCAGCAGCTTGCAAAGCTCGGGGTACAATGAGCAGTTCTTC. The encoded protein is CASSLQSSGYNEQFF.

The V call is TRBV5-1, the J call TRBJ2-1; the D gene is possibly TRBD2 (6 bases). The CDR3 runs to 16 residues. Trimming removed 1 base from V and 3 bases from J, with 14 bases in between. Germline V CDR1 and CDR2: SGHRS, YFSETQ. The CDR3 sequence is CASSLSFGSSYNEQFF. The CDR3 DNA is TGCGCCAGCAGCTTGAGTTTCGGGAGTAGCTACAATGAGCAGTTCTTC. The full variable domain, in which reference TRBV5-1 and TRBJ2-1 provide the parts outside the CDR3, is KAGVTQTPRYLIKTRGQQVTLSCSPISGHRSVSWYQQTPGQGLQFLFEYFSETQRNKGNFPGRFSGRQFSNSRSEMNVSTLELGDSALYLCASSLSFGSSYNEQFFGPGTRLTVL.

This clonotype was seen just once. CDR3 loop: CASSLAHGLAGASTDTQYF. For the CDR3, the DNA is TGCGCCAGCAGCTTGGCCCATGGACTAGCGGGTGCTAGCACAGATACGCAGTATTTT. J is TRBJ2-3 and V is TRBV5-1; 11 bases match TRBD2. The junction had 9 bases not matched to a gene; V was cut back by 0 bases and J by 0 bases. This CDR3 region has 19 residues. The germline gives CDR1 SGHRS, CDR2 YFSETQ. Supplemented by reference TRBV5-1 and TRBJ2-3, the full variable domain reads KAGVTQTPRYLIKTRGQQVTLSCSPISGHRSVSWYQQTPGQGLQFLFEYFSETQRNKGNFPGRFSGRQFSNSRSEMNVSTLELGDSALYLCASSLAHGLAGASTDTQYFGPGTRLTVL.

This chain joins TRBV6-5 and TRBJ1-1; TRBD1 might be the D (6 bases). CDR3 length equals 16 residues. Per the germline V gene, CDR1 is MNHEY and CDR2 is SVGAGI. V was shortened by 2 bases and J by 1 base, with 14 bases between the two germline ends. The CDR3 sequence: CASSYLGRGGNTEAFF. CDR3 nucleotide sequence: TGTGCCAGCAGTTACCTGGGGAGAGGGGGGAACACTGAAGCTTTCTTT.

This clonotype was observed a few times. This sequence joins TRBV5-1 and TRBJ2-5; weak D call: TRBD2 (5 bases). The V end was cut by 1 base, the J end by 2 bases, with 12 bases between. There are 15 residues in the CDR3. Germline V gene sequence: CDR1 SGHRS, CDR2 YFSETQ. The CDR3 nucleotides are TGCGCCAGCAGCTTGCCGGGCAGGAGGCAAGAGACCCAGTACTTC. This gives the protein CASSLPGRRQETQYF. Supplemented by reference TRBV5-1 and TRBJ2-5, the full variable domain reads KAGVTQTPRYLIKTRGQQVTLSCSPISGHRSVSWYQQTPGQGLQFLFEYFSETQRNKGNFPGRFSGRQFSNSRSEMNVSTLELGDSALYLCASSLPGRRQETQYFGPGTRLLVL.

The chain links TRBV20-1 to TRBJ2-3; 12 bases map to TRBD2. This CDR3 spans 14 amino acids. J gave up 4 bases and V 2 bases, and 1 base lay outside the gene matches. Germline V gives CDR1 DFQATT, CDR2 SNEGSKA (reference sequence). In DNA form, the CDR3 reads TGCAGTGCTAGACTAGCGGGAGGGCCAGATACGCAGTATTTT. Translated, it gives CSARLAGGPDTQYF.

J is TRBJ2-3 and V is TRBV18, with TRBD1 as a possible D gene (5 bases). The ends were cut back, 10 bases at V and 4 bases at J, with 18 bases in the middle. Germline V CDR1 and CDR2: KGHSH, LQKENI. The CDR3 sequence is 14 residues long. This CDR3 reads CAISQTPGPDTQYF. CDR3 nucleotides: TGTGCCATCTCCCAAACCCCAGGGCCAGATACGCAGTATTTT.

On this clonotype: At one end, the junction sequence differs from germline, possibly due to a read error. This rearrangement joins TRBV5-4 to TRBJ2-3; the match to TRBD2 covers 13 bases. The CDR3 is 15 amino acids. Germline-derived CDR1 and CDR2 are SGHNT and YYREEE (reference sequence). CDR3 residues: CASSKGTSGTDTQYF. The CDR3 region has the DNA TGTGCCAGCAGCAAAGGGACTAGCGGGACAGATACCCAGTATTTT.

This clonotype was counted only a few times. V is TRBV5-1 and J is TRBJ1-1; D not resolved. The CDR3 extends over 13 amino acids. Germline V lookup: CDR1 SGHRS, CDR2 YFSETQ. The V end was cut by 4 bases, the J end by 8 bases, with 15 bases between. The CDR3 reads CASSTPTKPEAFF. The DNA for the CDR3 is TGCGCCAGCAGCACTCCGACAAAGCCAGAAGCTTTCTTT.

The V and J genes are TRBV5-1 and TRBJ1-4; D unclear. The V end was cut by 0 bases, the J end by 8 bases, with 11 bases between. CDR1 and CDR2 (germline): SGHRS, YFSETQ. The CDR3 is 14 residues long. The CDR3 reads CASSLGTSGEKLFF. In DNA form, the CDR3 reads TGCGCCAGCAGCTTGGGAACGTCTGGAGAAAAACTGTTTTTT.

V gene TRBV29-1 combines with J gene TRBJ2-7; unclear D gene. CDR1 and CDR2 from the germline V gene are SQVTM and ANQGSEA. CDR3 length: 13 residues. V shed 0 bases and J shed 0 bases, with 6 bases lying between them. DNA for the CDR3: TGCAGCGTTGAAGATCGCGGCTCCTACGAGCAGTACTTC. Protein product: CSVEDRGSYEQYF.

This clonotype appeared a few times. CDR3 nucleotide sequence: TGTGCCAGCAGCGTAGAGGGACTAGCGAGCACCGGGGAGCTGTTTTTT. Translating it yields CASSVEGLASTGELFF. The chain couples TRBV9 to TRBJ2-2; 10 bases agree with TRBD2. Per the germline V gene, CDR1 is SGDLS and CDR2 is YYNGEE. The CDR3 runs to 16 residues. V was pared by 0 bases and J by 4 bases, with 3 bases of the junction left unmatched.

This clonotype was seen more than once but under ten times. The chain links TRBV4-1 to TRBJ2-1; D uncertain. The CDR3 has 13 amino acids. CDR1 and CDR2 from the germline V gene are MGHRA and YSYEKL. V was cut by 8 bases and J by 5 bases, with 13 bases left in between. For the CDR3, the DNA is TGCGCCAGCGCAGCCGCCCGAAACAATGAGCAGTTCTTC. It translates to CASAAARNNEQFF.

The chain couples TRBV5-1 to TRBJ2-3; 9 bases are shared with TRBD2. The V and J ends lost 0 bases and 6 bases, in that order; junction bases with no gene match: 14. Germline V gene lookup returns CDR1 SGHRS and CDR2 YFSETQ. CDR3 length equals 18 residues. The CDR3 spells CASSLAVASGNLVDTQYF. The CDR3 nucleotides read TGCGCCAGCAGCTTGGCCGTCGCTAGCGGGAACCTCGTGGATACGCAGTATTTT.

The chain carries TRBV4-1 and TRBJ2-7; 7 nucleotides match TRBD1. V shed 1 base, J shed 2 bases, and the junction held 8 bases outside the gene matches. The V gene's germline CDR1 is MGHRA and CDR2 YSYEKL. The CDR3 has 16 amino acids. The CDR3 DNA is TGCGCCAGCAGCCAAGGGGTTCAGACAGGGACCTACGAGCAGTACTTC. It translates to CASSQGVQTGTYEQYF.